The next 20 T cell receptor beta chains were all read from a single sample in a study of blood T cells in healthy people across ages. Through a sample-barcoded 5' primer and a J-beta primer mix, a second PCR was run for roughly 7 to 11 cycles. TCRdb reprocessed the 5' RACE reads with MiXCR, giving one entry per CDR3 protein. Among approximately 820,000 distinct CDR3 sequences listed, around 43% were seen once. Sequencing used blood. These receptor sequences come from a man in his 60s in good health.

V and J are TRBV7-9 and TRBJ1-6; D call uncertain. Germline V gene data show CDR1 as SEHNR and CDR2 as FQNEAQ (reference sequence). V was shortened by 1 base and J by 5 bases, with 6 bases between the two germline ends. This CDR3 comprises 14 residues. CDR3 loop: CASSLGGNNSPLHF. In DNA form, the CDR3 reads TGTGCCAGCAGCTTAGGTGGGAATAATTCACCCCTCCACTTT.

The V and J genes are TRBV7-2 and TRBJ2-5; D not certain. The germline gives CDR1 SGHTA, CDR2 FQGNSA. V was cut by 5 bases and J by 5 bases, with 12 bases left in between. The CDR3 runs to 13 residues. The CDR3 is CASSRPYGETQYF. CDR3 DNA: TGTGCCAGCAGCCGACCATATGGGGAGACCCAGTACTTC.

The chain uses TRBV20-1 and TRBJ2-7; unclear D gene. Trimming pared 1 base from V and 2 bases from J, leaving 9 bases between. The CDR3 is 13 amino acids. Germline loops: CDR1 DFQATT, CDR2 SNEGSKA (reference sequence). The chain's CDR3 is CSARGPSAYEQYF. DNA for the CDR3: TGCAGTGCTAGAGGGCCCAGCGCCTACGAGCAGTACTTC.

DNA for the CDR3: TGTGCCTGGATTCACGACCGGGAGTTAACCTCCCAAGAGACCCAGTACTTC. Protein: CAWIHDRELTSQETQYF. The chain links TRBV30 to TRBJ2-5; a weak D match, TRBD2 (6 bases). This CDR3 contains 17 residues. The ends were cut back, 4 bases at V and 1 base at J, with 22 bases in the middle. CDR1 and CDR2 from the germline V gene are GTSNPN and SVGIG (reference sequence).

This clonotype showed up just once. Given a much more abundant clone one base away, this may be a read error. The genes are TRBV4-1 and TRBJ2-6; 7 positions agree with TRBD1. This CDR3 region has 16 residues. The germline V gene has CDR1 MGHRA and CDR2 YSYEKL. The CDR3: CVSSQITGAGANVLTF. The CDR3 bases are TGCGTCAGCAGCCAAATAACAGGGGCTGGGGCCAACGTCCTGACTTTC.

The chain is built from TRBV6-6 and TRBJ1-2, with D unresolved. The germline V gene has CDR1 MNHNY and CDR2 SVGAGI (reference sequence). CDR3 size: 14 residues. The ends were cut back, 4 bases at V and 3 bases at J, with 12 bases in the middle. CDR3 nucleotides: TGTGCCAGCAGTTCCGGTGGAACCGACTATGGCTACACCTTC. It translates to CASSSGGTDYGYTF.

Worth noting for this clonotype: Sequence at one end of the junction differs from germline and may be a read error. This chain's CDR3 is CASSEALGGAAPGGYSF. For the CDR3, the DNA is TGTGCCAGCAGTGAAGCGTTAGGGGGGGCAGCTCCAGGTGGCTACTCCTTC. The rearrangement links TRBV2 to TRBJ1-2, with D perhaps matching TRBD1 (6 bases). Germline assignment: CDR1 SNHLY and CDR2 FYNNEI. The CDR3 length is 17 residues.

The rearrangement links TRBV3-1 to TRBJ1-2; TRBD1 is a possible D gene (6 bases). Germline CDR1 and CDR2: LGHDT and YNNKEL (reference sequence). The CDR3 extends over 16 amino acids. Trimming cost V 0 bases and J 6 bases, with 17 bases left between them. The CDR3 sequence is CASSQDPTGAWDGYTF. The CDR3 nucleotides are TGTGCCAGCAGCCAAGATCCGACAGGCGCCTGGGATGGCTACACCTTC.

This chain links TRBV20-1 with TRBJ2-3; 9 bases align to TRBD1. The CDR3 runs 14 residues. Germline CDR1 DFQATT, CDR2 SNEGSKA (reference sequence). Trimming cost V 5 bases and J 4 bases; bases outside gene matches: 7. Here the CDR3 reads CSAGDRVAPDTQYF. The CDR3, as DNA: TGCAGTGCTGGGGACAGGGTGGCTCCAGATACGCAGTATTTT.

This chain uses TRBV6-2 or TRBV6-3 with TRBJ1-5; TRBD1 agrees at 7 bases. This CDR3 has 15 amino acids. Germline V gives CDR1 MNHEY, CDR2 SVGEGT. V was pared by 8 bases and J by 9 bases, with 16 bases of the junction left unmatched. Here the CDR3 DNA reads TGTGCCAGCGGAGACCTCACAGGGGCTTACTGGCCCCAGCATTTT. Translation gives CASGDLTGAYWPQHF.

This clonotype occurred a few times. The chain is built from TRBV6-5 and TRBJ1-2, with D unclear. Germline-derived CDR1 and CDR2 are MNHEY and SVGAGI. V lost 4 bases to trimming and J lost 8 bases, with 14 bases between them. The CDR3 length is 13 residues. CDR3 DNA: TGTGCCAGCAGTTTGGGCAGAGAACACGGCTACACCTTC. Its protein is CASSLGREHGYTF.

This clonotype occurred a few times. The CDR3 sequence is CASSFTGTPYNEQFF. DNA of the CDR3: TGTGCCAGCAGCTTCACCGGGACACCCTACAATGAGCAGTTCTTC. V gene TRBV7-2 combines with J gene TRBJ2-1, with D perhaps matching TRBD1 (6 bases). The CDR3 length is 15 residues. Germline loops: CDR1 SGHTA, CDR2 FQGNSA. V lost 3 bases, J lost 2 bases, and 11 bases lay in between. The variable domain in full, completed from reference TRBV7-2 and TRBJ2-1, reads GAGVSQSPSNKVTEKGKDVELRCDPISGHTALYWYRQSLGQGLEFLIYFQGNSAPDKSGLPSDRFSAERTGGSVSTLTIQRTQQEDSAVYLCASSFTGTPYNEQFFGPGTRLTVL.

The J gene is TRBJ2-1, the V gene TRBV5-1, with TRBD1 matching over 9 bases. The CDR3 sequence is 15 residues long. The germline gives CDR1 SGHRS, CDR2 YFSETQ. Trimming at V came to 4 bases and at J to 8 bases, leaving 10 bases not matched to a gene. CDR3 loop: CASSRGQGRFDEQFF. DNA for the CDR3: TGCGCCAGCAGCCGGGGACAGGGAAGGTTCGATGAGCAGTTCTTC. The full variable domain, with the rest looked up from reference TRBV5-1 and TRBJ2-1, is KAGVTQTPRYLIKTRGQQVTLSCSPISGHRSVSWYQQTPGQGLQFLFEYFSETQRNKGNFPGRFSGRQFSNSRSEMNVSTLELGDSALYLCASSRGQGRFDEQFFGPGTRLTVL.

This chain connects TRBV3-1 to TRBJ2-7; D unclear. The CDR3 is 15 residues long. V was trimmed by 4 bases and J by 5 bases, leaving 18 bases between them. Germline V gene sequence: CDR1 LGHDT, CDR2 YNNKEL (reference sequence). CDR3 sequence: CASSPSHGRRDEQYF. The CDR3, as DNA: TGTGCCAGCAGCCCGTCCCATGGACGGCGCGACGAGCAGTACTTC.

The chain joins TRBV30 to TRBJ1-1; no firm D call. V lost 1 base to trimming and J lost 3 bases, with 9 bases between them. Per germline, CDR1 GTSNPN and CDR2 SVGIG (reference sequence). The CDR3 is made up of 13 amino acids. The DNA of the CDR3 is TGTGCCTGGAGTGACCTGACCGACACTGAAGCTTTCTTT. Translated: CAWSDLTDTEAFF. Combining the CDR3 with reference TRBV30 and TRBJ1-1 gives the whole variable domain SQTIHQWPATLVQPVGSPLSLECTVEGTSNPNLYWYRQAAGRGLQLLFYSVGIGQISSEVPQNLSASRPQDRQFILSSKKLLLSDSGFYLCAWSDLTDTEAFFGQGTRLTVV.

The chain carries TRBV12-3 or TRBV12-4 and TRBJ1-2; D remains ambiguous. Trimming removed 5 bases at V and 1 base at J, with 8 bases between. This CDR3 comprises 13 residues. The chain's CDR3 is CASSPSINYGYTF. The CDR3 DNA reads as TGTGCCAGCAGTCCGTCTATTAACTATGGCTACACCTTC.

The genes are TRBV20-1 and TRBJ2-3; unclear D gene. Germline loops: CDR1 DFQATT, CDR2 SNEGSKA (reference sequence). The CDR3 totals 12 residues. Trimming shortened V by 5 bases and J by 6 bases, and 12 bases separated the two germline ends. For the CDR3, the DNA is TGCAGTGCTGCACTTAGGTACGATACGCAGTATTTT. It is translated as CSAALRYDTQYF.

Concerning this clonotype itself: This may be a read error: a much more frequent sequence differs by one nucleotide. V and J are TRBV7-2 and TRBJ2-1, with D maybe TRBD2 (5 bases). Trimming pared 5 bases from V and 4 bases from J, leaving 18 bases between. Germline V gene data show CDR1 as SGHTA and CDR2 as FQGNSA. The CDR3 runs to 16 residues. In DNA, the CDR3 is TGTGCCAGCAGCCTTCACGGCCCGGGGATATACAATGAGCAGTTCTTC. The encoded protein is CASSLHGPGIYNEQFF.

The V and J genes are TRBV20-1 and TRBJ1-5; no firm D call. Between the trimmed V and J ends, which lost 3 bases and 3 bases, there was a span of 6 bases. In germline, CDR1 is DFQATT, CDR2 SNEGSKA (reference sequence). This CDR3 contains 12 residues. The CDR3 DNA is TGCAGTGCTAGGGGCACCAATCAGCCCCAGCATTTT. Translating gives CSARGTNQPQHF.

The sample holds one count of this clonotype. The chain joins TRBV6-2 or TRBV6-3 to TRBJ2-5, with TRBD1 identical over 12 bases. CDR3 length equals 15 residues. Unmatched junction bases numbered 12, after V lost 5 bases and J lost 11 bases. CDR1 MNHEY and CDR2 SVGEGT come from the germline V gene. CDR3 in amino acids: CASSSSGTGGWEQYF. The CDR3 DNA follows: TGTGCCAGCAGTAGCTCCGGGACAGGGGGCTGGGAGCAGTACTTC.